Below are 2 T cell receptor beta chains sequenced from a single sample in a study of blood T cells in healthy people across ages. The second PCR ran about 6 to 12 cycles with a sample-barcoded 5' primer and J-beta primers. TCRdb called the 5' RACE reads again in MiXCR, with one record for every CDR3 protein. The sample records 1 million or so distinct CDR3 sequences, 20% to 25% being singletons. Another study also made use of these data, one on T cells of mothers and their children.

The sample consisted of blood. The receptors stem from a girl aged 2-15 years in good health.

With respect to this clonotype: An end of the junction does not agree with germline; a read error may underlie this. CDR3 sequence (DNA): TGTGCCTGCCTCGCCGGTGAGGCTGGCTACACCTTT. Protein sequence: CACLAGEAGYTF. The chain carries TRBV6-5 and TRBJ1-2; no firm D call. Germline V gene sequence: CDR1 MNHEY, CDR2 SVGAGI. This CDR3 region has 12 residues.

This clonotype was detected once. The chain combines TRBV28 with TRBJ1-4; D might be TRBD1 (5 bases). V was shortened by 5 bases and J by 4 bases, with 11 bases between the two germline ends. Germline lookup yields CDR1 MDHEN and CDR2 SYDVKM. The CDR3 contains 14 residues. CDR3 region: CASSGRQNNEKLFF. CDR3 bases: TGTGCCAGCAGTGGGAGACAGAATAATGAAAAACTGTTTTTT.